The TCR beta chain described here comes from a study of spatial heterogeneity in lung cancer. The ends lost 3 bases at V and 1 base at J; junction bases unmatched: 17. Germline V gene sequence: CDR1 SGHTA, CDR2 FQGNSA. CDR3 size: 20 residues. Noted time point: sample taken at primary tumor resection. The input material, whole RNA from tumor, nontumor lung or frozen PBMC, was sequenced unsorted. As regards this clonotype: The target antigen is unknown.

Each molecule of TCR cDNA was tagged with one unique molecular identifier. Via MiXCR, TCRdb re-called the 5' RACE reads, giving one row per CDR3 protein. This sample has 25,000 to 30,000 distinct CDR3 sequences, with roughly 6.9% found just once. Points from the study as a whole: Mutation counts in tumors were tracked by counts of expanded intratumoral alpha and beta TCRs.

This TCR was recovered from a male donor with early-stage non-small cell lung cancer. The chain has TRBV7-2 and TRBJ2-5; 10 nucleotides agree with TRBD2. The material sequenced was lung tumor tissue, taken at surgery. The CDR3 DNA reads as TGTGCCAGCAGCTTGAGGTACCAGCGGGGGGGCCATGTTGGCCAAGAGACCCAGTACTTC. It is translated as CASSLRYQRGGHVGQETQYF.